A selection of T cell receptor beta chains follows, all from one sample in a study of glioma-infiltrating T cells. MiXCR, applied by TCRdb to the multiplex PCR reads, yields one record per CDR3 protein. The sample includes some 11,000 distinct CDR3 sequences, around a quarter of them seen just once. The material sequenced was glioma tissue, nonneoplastic brain tissue, or PBMCs (not recorded which). These receptors were obtained from a human donor with low-grade glioma or glioblastoma, undergoing nonglioma brain surgery, or in good health (not recorded which). The CDR3 runs from the conserved cysteine through the conserved F or W. Rows may omit the clone size; those that give it use once, few, many or a size class.

v_gene	abundance	j_gene	CDR3aa
TRBV12-3/TRBV12-4	many	TRBJ2-1	CASSPQPTSGSDNEQFF
TRBV27	NA	TRBJ2-7	CASSLAGGPYEQYF
TRBV6-1	many	TRBJ2-7	CASSTEILADEQYF
TRBV3-1	NA	TRBJ2-1	CASSQDPAETNEQFF
TRBV4-1	many	TRBJ1-5	CASSPGHPQGSNQPQHF
TRBV10-3	few	TRBJ2-3	CAISETGGLAGGHTQYF
TRBV20-1	many	TRBJ2-3	CSARVKGGTDTQYF
TRBV19	few	TRBJ1-5	CASRVGQRRGLTQPQHF
TRBV18	NA	TRBJ2-7	CASSPPELSYEQYF
TRBV20-1	many	TRBJ2-7	CSAYRGEGSYEQYF
TRBV7-9	NA	TRBJ2-3	CASSFPESGGQGFGDTHYF
TRBV29-1	few	TRBJ1-2	CSVGETDYGYTF
TRBV30	NA	TRBJ1-5	CAWSVRPNQPQHF
TRBV20-1	many	TRBJ2-3	CSASDLAGGSHENTQYF
TRBV29-1	NA	TRBJ2-3	CSVHVQGSLDTQYF
TRBV6-1	many	TRBJ2-1	CASSESSGLVGSYNEQFF
TRBV6-1	many	TRBJ2-7	CASSRQQDSSYEQYF
TRBV20-1	many	TRBJ2-3	CSAQTGQLPQYF
TRBV3-1	few	TRBJ2-7	CASSSTNWEQYF
TRBV6-1	many	TRBJ1-3	CASISGGNTIYF
TRBV20-1	medium-sized	TRBJ1-1	CSASLGIGDTEAFF
TRBV28	many	TRBJ1-5	CASSSLMQGVGNQPQHF
TRBV28	many	TRBJ2-5	CASSLSSGTQETQYF